What follows are 25 T cell receptor beta chains derived from one specimen sequenced in a study of cytomegalovirus exposure and HLA in healthy donors. 13 Jbeta primers and 60 Vbeta primers were used for the PCR. Sequencing used immunoSEQ multiplex PCR; TCRdb keeps in-frame clones, though not all of them. The sample's table shows 150,000 to 200,000 clones. The sample comprised PBMCs. The receptors here all came from a man aged 30 to 39 in good health and CMV-seronegative.

This chain joins TRBV27 and TRBJ1-3; D is unclear. The CDR3 has 11 amino acids. CDR1 is MNHEY, CDR2 SMNVEV, per germline (reference sequence). With 10 bases removed from V and 8 bases from J, the gap between germline ends came to 12 bases. Written as DNA, the CDR3 is TGTGCCAACCCCTCGGAGGACACCATATATTTT. It specifies CANPSEDTIYF.

The gene calls are TRBV29-1 and TRBJ2-6; tentative D call: TRBD2 (6 bases). This CDR3 region has 14 residues. V lost 7 bases to trimming and J lost 2 bases, with 12 bases between them. Germline V gene sequence: CDR1 SQVTM, CDR2 ANQGSEA. The CDR3: CSAGGGTGANVLTF. The CDR3 nucleotides are TGCAGCGCTGGTGGGGGGACTGGGGCCAACGTCCTGACTTTC.

CDR3 DNA: TGTGCCAGCAGCCATCAAGGGGATGGCTACACCTTC. Its protein product is CASSHQGDGYTF. The rearrangement uses TRBV28 and TRBJ1-2; possible D gene TRBD1, 5 bases. V shed 6 bases and J shed 6 bases, with 11 bases lying between them. Germline CDR1 reads MDHEN; CDR2 reads SYDVKM. The CDR3 contains 12 residues.

The chain carries TRBV5-1 and TRBJ1-2; D may be TRBD1 (6 bases). The germline V gene encodes CDR1 SGHRS and CDR2 YFSETQ. This CDR3 is 15 amino acids long. The V end lost 3 bases, the J end lost 0 bases, and 12 bases lay between the germline ends. CDR3 in amino acids: CASSSLGQPNYGYTF. DNA for the CDR3: TGCGCCAGCAGCTCTCTCGGACAGCCTAACTATGGCTACACCTTC.

J is TRBJ2-5 and V is TRBV14, with 7 bases fitting TRBD1. Germline V gene data show CDR1 as SGHDN and CDR2 as FVKESK. There are 12 residues in the CDR3. After removal of 2 bases from V and 7 bases from J, the junction contained 1 base not matched to a gene. The CDR3 reads CASSQPGGTQYF. The CDR3, as DNA: TGTGCCAGCAGCCAACCAGGGGGGACCCAGTACTTC.

The CDR3 region has the DNA TGTGCCAGCAGCCAACGGCTAGCGGGGGGCCCGCGGGAGCAGTTCTTC. Translation: CASSQRLAGGPREQFF. The V and J genes are TRBV4-2 and TRBJ2-1; 11 bases are shared with TRBD2. The V gene end was trimmed by 2 bases and the J gene end by 10 bases; junction bases not matched to a gene: 10. CDR1 and CDR2 from the germline V gene are LGHNA and YNFKEQ. The CDR3 has 16 amino acids.

V and J are TRBV27 and TRBJ2-7; 12 bases fit TRBD2. The CDR3 extends over 21 amino acids. The germline V gene encodes CDR1 MNHEY and CDR2 SMNVEV (reference sequence). V trimming: 4 bases; J trimming: 4 bases; junction bases outside the gene matches: 23. CDR3 DNA sequence: TGTGCCAGCAGTTCCAACGTCTATATGCTAGCGGGAGGGCCAACGGGGTACGAGCAGTACTTC. It yields the protein CASSSNVYMLAGGPTGYEQYF.

The V gene is TRBV11-3, the J gene TRBJ2-1; 7 bases are shared with TRBD2. Germline assignment: CDR1 SGHNT and CDR2 YENEEA. J gave up 6 bases and V 5 bases, and 10 bases lay outside the gene matches. The CDR3 length is 15 residues. In DNA form, the CDR3 reads TGTGCCAGCAGCCGAGAGGGAGGGACCTCCAATGAGCAGTTCTTC. Translating it yields CASSREGGTSNEQFF.

This chain uses TRBV5-1 with TRBJ1-1, with D possibly TRBD1 on 6 matching bases. V shed 1 base and J shed 1 base, with 14 bases lying between them. This CDR3 region has 16 residues. The germline V gene has CDR1 SGHRS and CDR2 YFSETQ. DNA for the CDR3: TGCGCCAGCAGCTTGATGATACAGGGTGCGAACACTGAAGCTTTCTTT. Protein: CASSLMIQGANTEAFF.

The rearrangement uses TRBV29-1 and TRBJ1-2, with D possibly being TRBD1 (6 bases). Germline CDR1 is SQVTM and CDR2 is ANQGSEA. The length of the CDR3 is 13 residues. V dropped 5 bases and J dropped 5 bases, with 15 bases sitting between them. The CDR3 coding sequence is TGCAGCGTTTCGGACAGCCCTACGTATGGCTACACCTTC. The encoded protein is CSVSDSPTYGYTF.

The rearrangement uses TRBV5-8 and TRBJ1-1; 8 nucleotides align to TRBD1. V was clipped by 3 bases and J by 3 bases; unmatched bases: 4. The CDR3 has 14 residues. Germline CDR1 reads SGHTS; CDR2 reads YDEGEE. The CDR3: CASSYDRGYTEAFF. The CDR3 coding sequence is TGTGCCAGCAGCTATGACAGGGGATACACTGAAGCTTTCTTT. Full variable domain (remainder filled in from reference TRBV5-8 and TRBJ1-1): EAGVTQSPTHLIKTRGQQATLRCSPISGHTSVYWYQQALGLGLQFLLWYDEGEERNRGNFPPRFSGRQFPNYSSELNVNALELEDSALYLCASSYDRGYTEAFFGQGTRLTVV.

The chain links TRBV7-9 to TRBJ1-1, with 9 bases identical to TRBD1. The CDR3 loop spans 13 amino acids. The ends lost 5 bases at V and 11 bases at J; junction bases unmatched: 9. CDR1 SEHNR and CDR2 FQNEAQ come from the germline V gene (reference sequence). The CDR3: CASSGRTGDGAFF. CDR3 bases: TGTGCCAGCAGCGGCCGGACAGGGGATGGGGCTTTCTTT.

CDR3 residues: CASSPHRAYNEQFF. The CDR3 DNA is TGCGCCAGCAGCCCCCACAGGGCCTACAATGAGCAGTTCTTC. The chain couples TRBV4-3 to TRBJ2-1, with a possible D match to TRBD1 (6 bases). The CDR3 is made up of 14 amino acids. Trimming shortened V by 4 bases and J by 2 bases, and 9 bases separated the two germline ends. The germline gives CDR1 LGHNA, CDR2 YSLEER.

This rearrangement joins TRBV27 to TRBJ1-2, with 10 bases matching TRBD1. Germline V gives CDR1 MNHEY, CDR2 SMNVEV (reference sequence). Trimming cost V 3 bases and J 6 bases; bases outside gene matches: 4. The CDR3 extends over 14 amino acids. CDR3 coding DNA: TGTGCCAGCAGTTTGGGGACAGGGGTCGATGGCTACACCTTC. Its translation is CASSLGTGVDGYTF.

The V gene is TRBV6-1, the J gene TRBJ1-2, with 9 bases that match TRBD1. The CDR3 covers 14 residues. J gave up 8 bases and V 6 bases, and 10 bases lay outside the gene matches. Germline lookup yields CDR1 MNHNS and CDR2 SASEGT. The CDR3 sequence is CASSTPQGADGYTF. Written as DNA, the CDR3 is TGTGCCAGCAGCACCCCACAGGGGGCTGACGGCTACACCTTC.

The V and J genes are TRBV29-1 and TRBJ1-4; a weak D match, TRBD1 (6 bases). Trimming left V 7 bases short and J 5 bases short, with 23 bases between. The V gene's germline CDR1 is SQVTM and CDR2 ANQGSEA. The CDR3 spans 16 residues. The CDR3 sequence: CSANVVARGSNEKLFF. The CDR3 DNA follows: TGCAGCGCCAACGTGGTGGCCAGGGGATCCAATGAAAAACTGTTTTTT.

The rearrangement uses TRBV19 and TRBJ2-7; 7 bases are shared with TRBD2. This CDR3 comprises 16 residues. V shed 5 bases and J 4 bases; nucleotides not matched to a gene: 14. Germline V gene lookup returns CDR1 LNHDA and CDR2 SQIVND (reference sequence). CDR3 nucleotides: TGTGCCAGTAGTCGGCAAACCGGGACTACCACATACGAGCAGTACTTC. Encoded protein: CASSRQTGTTTYEQYF.

The chain has TRBV6-5 and TRBJ1-5; D call uncertain. Germline CDR1 and CDR2: MNHEY and SVGAGI. Trimming shortened V by 7 bases and J by 5 bases, and 15 bases separated the two germline ends. This CDR3 has 14 residues. CDR3 protein: CASTSNEGYQPQHF. CDR3 DNA sequence: TGTGCCAGCACCTCAAACGAGGGATATCAGCCCCAGCATTTT.

This sequence joins TRBV15 and TRBJ2-1; 10 positions agree with TRBD2. This CDR3 has 18 amino acids. V shed 1 base, J shed 2 bases, and the junction held 8 bases outside the gene matches. The germline V gene encodes CDR1 LNHNV and CDR2 YYDKDF (reference sequence). The CDR3 sequence: CATSRVGGAGGPYNEQFF. The CDR3 nucleotides are TGTGCCACCAGCAGAGTTGGAGGAGCGGGAGGGCCCTACAATGAGCAGTTCTTC. Variable domain in full (rest from reference TRBV15 and TRBJ2-1): DAMVIQNPRYQVTQFGKPVTLSCSQTLNHNVMYWYQQKSSQAPKLLFHYYDKDFNNEADTPDNFQSRRPNTSFCFLDIRSPGLGDTAMYLCATSRVGGAGGPYNEQFFGPGTRLTVL.

CDR3 DNA sequence: TGTGCCAGCAGTGAAGCCCCCGGGAGACTCTACAATGAGCAGTTCTTC. It encodes CASSEAPGRLYNEQFF. V and J are TRBV2 and TRBJ2-1; D might be TRBD2 (6 bases). Deletions cut 0 bases from V and 3 bases from J, with 12 bases between. This CDR3 region has 16 residues. Looked up from germline, CDR1 is SNHLY and CDR2 is FYNNEI.

The chain recombines TRBV30 with TRBJ1-5, with no clear D. Trimming removed 1 base from V and 7 bases from J, with 17 bases in between. Per germline, CDR1 GTSNPN and CDR2 SVGIG (reference sequence). This CDR3 contains 15 residues. CDR3 residues: CAWSAKGEGLQPQHF. The CDR3 region has the DNA TGTGCCTGGAGTGCAAAGGGTGAGGGATTACAGCCCCAGCATTTT.

This chain connects TRBV2 to TRBJ2-1; D is uncertain. This CDR3 has 13 amino acids. Germline V gene lookup returns CDR1 SNHLY and CDR2 FYNNEI. Trimming removed 2 bases at V and 5 bases at J, with 7 bases between. The chain's CDR3 is CASSEQANNEQFF. The DNA for the CDR3 is TGTGCCAGCAGTGAACAGGCGAACAATGAGCAGTTCTTC.

V and J are TRBV18 and TRBJ1-1; 8 nucleotides agree with TRBD1. J was trimmed by 4 bases and V by 4 bases; bases with no gene match: 2. The CDR3 sequence is 13 residues long. Germline V CDR1 and CDR2: KGHSH, LQKENI. The CDR3 sequence: CASSQDRGTEAFF. CDR3 bases: TGTGCCAGCTCACAAGACAGGGGCACTGAAGCTTTCTTT. The full variable domain, completed using reference TRBV18 and TRBJ1-1, is NAGVMQNPRHLVRRRGQEARLRCSPMKGHSHVYWYRQLPEEGLKFMVYLQKENIIDESGMPKERFSAEFPKEGPSILRIQQVVRGDSAAYFCASSQDRGTEAFFGQGTRLTVV.

The chain recombines TRBV7-2 with TRBJ2-5; maybe TRBD2 (6 bases). This CDR3 contains 14 residues. Germline lookup yields CDR1 SGHTA and CDR2 FQGNSA. V lost 3 bases, J lost 1 base, and 9 bases lay in between. In DNA form, the CDR3 reads TGTGCCAGCAGCTTGGGACTCCGCCAAGAGACCCAGTACTTC. Translation: CASSLGLRQETQYF.

This chain links TRBV19 with TRBJ1-5, with a possible D match to TRBD1 (5 bases). There are 15 residues in the CDR3. Germline assignment: CDR1 LNHDA and CDR2 SQIVND (reference sequence). The V gene lost 3 bases and the J gene lost 6 bases, with 15 bases spanning the gap. CDR3 loop: CASSIYEGRGQPQHF. For the CDR3, the DNA is TGTGCCAGTAGTATTTACGAGGGGAGGGGTCAGCCCCAGCATTTT.